The 32 T cell receptor beta chains below come from one sample, sequenced in a study of T-cell reconstitution after alpha-beta-depleted transplantation in children. Construction of the TCRbeta library involved unique molecular identifiers. TCRdb processed the PCR reads anew with MiXCR; each CDR3 protein has one entry. The repertoire holds about 460,000 distinct CDR3 sequences, with approximately 10% as singletons. The specimen was PBMCs, collected before TCRalphabeta/CD19-depleted stem cell transplant. The receptor set was obtained from a child under 10 years old with inherited bone marrow failure, due to receive a stem cell transplant.

The chain carries TRBV5-6 and TRBJ1-6; 7 nucleotides line up with TRBD1. The ends lost 4 bases at V and 7 bases at J; junction bases unmatched: 8. The CDR3 sequence is 15 residues long. Germline lookup yields CDR1 SGHDT and CDR2 YYEEEE. CDR3 sequence (DNA): TGTGCCAGCAGCCCGTGGACAGGCGGAAATTCACCCCTCCACTTT. This encodes CASSPWTGGNSPLHF. Full variable domain (missing parts from reference TRBV5-6 and TRBJ1-6): DAGVTQSPTHLIKTRGQQVTLRCSPKSGHDTVSWYQQALGQGPQFIFQYYEEEERQRGNFPDRFSGHQFPNYSSELNVNALLLGDSALYLCASSPWTGGNSPLHFGNGTRLTVT.

This clonotype has ten or more counts. The chain links TRBV7-2 to TRBJ2-2; no clear D gene. Trimming took off 0 bases at V and 4 bases at J, with 3 bases between the two ends. The CDR3 consists of 13 residues. The germline gives CDR1 SGHTA, CDR2 FQGNSA. This chain's CDR3 is CASSLASTGELFF. CDR3 in DNA: TGTGCCAGCAGCTTAGCGTCCACCGGGGAGCTGTTTTTT.

In this sample, this clonotype turned up many times. The rearrangement links TRBV29-1 to TRBJ2-4; perhaps TRBD2 as D (5 bases). V was cut by 4 bases and J by 9 bases, with 13 bases left in between. Germline assignment: CDR1 SQVTM and CDR2 ANQGSEA. The CDR3 is 12 residues long. CDR3 in amino acids: CSVVGDLGIQYF. CDR3 coding DNA: TGCAGCGTTGTCGGGGATTTAGGCATTCAGTACTTC.

The genes are TRBV4-3 and TRBJ2-5; TRBD1 matches 8 bases. Germline V gene lookup returns CDR1 LGHNA and CDR2 YSLEER. V dropped 0 bases and J dropped 5; count of bases not matched to a gene: 8. There are 16 residues in the CDR3. CDR3 sequence reads: CASSQDPGGLPETQYF. The CDR3 coding sequence is TGCGCCAGCAGCCAAGATCCAGGGGGCCTACCGGAGACCCAGTACTTC.

At least ten counts were recorded for this clonotype. V and J are TRBV19 and TRBJ2-1; no clear D. The CDR3 contains 11 residues. The V and J ends lost 7 bases and 6 bases respectively, with 7 bases between them. The V gene's germline CDR1 is LNHDA and CDR2 SQIVND (reference sequence). CDR3 residues: CASTSSNEQFF. The CDR3, as DNA: TGTGCCAGTACGAGTTCCAATGAGCAGTTCTTC.

This clonotype came up a few times. The chain is built from TRBV27 and TRBJ2-2, with 9 bases lining up with TRBD2. Germline trimming cut 1 base from V and 6 bases from J; bases unmatched to any gene: 9. Germline V CDR1 and CDR2: MNHEY, SMNVEV (reference sequence). The CDR3 is 17 residues long. CDR3 in amino acids: CASSLFAIAGVPGELFF. For the CDR3, the DNA is TGTGCCAGCAGTTTATTTGCGATAGCGGGAGTCCCCGGGGAGCTGTTTTTT.

The chain combines TRBV30 with TRBJ1-4; TRBD1 matches at 9 bases. The J segment lost 6 bases and the V segment lost 3 bases, leaving 5 bases of the junction unmatched. The CDR3 covers 14 residues. CDR1 GTSNPN and CDR2 SVGIG come from the germline V gene (reference sequence). CDR3 DNA: TGTGCCTGGAGGGGACAGGGTAGCCATGAAAAACTGTTTTTT. Its translation: CAWRGQGSHEKLFF. Combining the CDR3 with reference TRBV30 and TRBJ1-4 gives the whole variable domain SQTIHQWPATLVQPVGSPLSLECTVEGTSNPNLYWYRQAAGRGLQLLFYSVGIGQISSEVPQNLSASRPQDRQFILSSKKLLLSDSGFYLCAWRGQGSHEKLFFGSGTQLSVL.

This clonotype was picked up many times. The chain is built from TRBV6-1 and TRBJ2-7; TRBD1 is a possible D gene (5 bases). Trimming shortened V by 0 bases and J by 2 bases, and 11 bases separated the two germline ends. This CDR3 is built from 15 residues. Germline V gene sequence: CDR1 MNHNS, CDR2 SASEGT. The CDR3 DNA is TGTGCCAGCAGTGAAGCGCAGGGCTATACCTACGAGCAGTACTTC. Amino acids: CASSEAQGYTYEQYF.

Of note for this clonotype: This may be a read error: a much more frequent sequence differs by one nucleotide. This chain uses TRBV13 with TRBJ2-1, with D hard to call. Germline loops: CDR1 PRHDT, CDR2 FYEKMQ (reference sequence). Trimming took 0 bases from V and 9 from J, leaving 12 bases between them. This CDR3 is built from 14 residues. The CDR3 nucleotides are TGTGCCAGCAGCTTAGGCTTTTCGGGCCCTGAGCAGTTCTTC. Amino acid sequence: CASSLGFSGPEQFF.

This clonotype was recorded many times. The gene calls are TRBV6-1 and TRBJ1-3, with a weak D call TRBD1 (5 bases). Deletions cut 5 bases from V and 4 bases from J, with 12 bases between. This CDR3 region has 14 residues. The germline CDR1 and CDR2 sequences are MNHNS and SASEGT. As DNA, the CDR3 is TGTGCCAGCAGTAAGGGACGGGGAGGAAACACCATATATTTT. Translating gives CASSKGRGGNTIYF.

This clonotype was counted at least ten times. This chain uses TRBV7-9 with TRBJ2-1; no clear D gene. The CDR3 runs 12 residues. Germline V gene sequence: CDR1 SEHNR, CDR2 FQNEAQ (reference sequence). V was clipped by 2 bases and J by 7 bases, with 6 bases between them. The CDR3 DNA sequence: TGTGCCAGCAGCTTATCCGTTAATGAGCAGTTCTTC. Its protein is CASSLSVNEQFF.

In its sample, this clonotype was seen many times. The J gene is TRBJ2-1, the V gene TRBV18; D possibly corresponds to TRBD2 (6 bases). The CDR3 is 14 amino acids. V was shortened by 5 bases and J by 4 bases, with 12 bases between the two germline ends. The germline gives CDR1 KGHSH, CDR2 LQKENI. This CDR3 reads CASSSGGWYNEQFF. The CDR3 DNA sequence: TGTGCCAGCTCATCAGGAGGGTGGTACAATGAGCAGTTCTTC.

This clonotype was seen many times. The chain uses TRBV5-6 and TRBJ2-1; 8 bases match TRBD2. The germline CDR1 and CDR2 sequences are SGHDT and YYEEEE. The length of the CDR3 is 15 residues. After removal of 4 bases from V and 9 bases from J, the junction contained 12 bases not matched to a gene. CDR3 in amino acids: CASSHGGAGAAEQFF. CDR3 nucleotides: TGTGCCAGCAGCCACGGGGGGGCCGGGGCTGCTGAGCAGTTCTTC.

This clonotype has only a few counts. The chain joins TRBV11-2 to TRBJ2-2, with 12 positions matching TRBD2. CDR1 and CDR2 (germline): SGHAT, FQNNGV. V shed 0 bases, J shed 0 bases, and the junction held 8 bases outside the gene matches. CDR3 length: 20 amino acids. In DNA, the CDR3 is TGTGCCAGCAGCTTAGATCTGAGACTAGCGGGAGCCGCGAACACCGGGGAGCTGTTTTTT. It encodes CASSLDLRLAGAANTGELFF.

In this sample, this clonotype turned up a few times. J is TRBJ2-7 and V is TRBV6-1, with TRBD2 identical over 7 bases. Unmatched junction bases numbered 10, after V lost 2 bases and J lost 0 bases. This CDR3 contains 17 residues. Germline CDR1 reads MNHNS; CDR2 reads SASEGT. CDR3 nucleotides: TGTGCCAGCAGTGAACATGATTGGGGGAGGGCCTCCTACGAGCAGTACTTC. It is translated as CASSEHDWGRASYEQYF.

In its sample, this clonotype was seen many times. The V gene is TRBV28, the J gene TRBJ2-1, with 7 bases that match TRBD2. CDR1 and CDR2 from the germline V gene are MDHEN and SYDVKM. This CDR3 region has 14 residues. Losses at the gene ends were 5 bases for V and 9 bases for J; bases not matched to a gene: 10. CDR3 protein: CASSLRLASTEQFF. DNA of the CDR3: TGTGCCAGCAGTCTACGACTAGCCTCGACTGAGCAGTTCTTC. The full variable domain, completed using reference TRBV28 and TRBJ2-1, is DVKVTQSSRYLVKRTGEKVFLECVQDMDHENMFWYRQDPGLGLRLIYFSYDVKMKEKGDIPEGYSVSREKKERFSLILESASTNQTSMYLCASSLRLASTEQFFGPGTRLTVL.

This sequence joins TRBV6-5 and TRBJ1-5, with D hard to call. CDR1 is MNHEY and CDR2 is SVGAGI in the germline V gene. The V and J ends lost 2 bases and 4 bases respectively, with 18 bases between them. The CDR3 length is 17 residues. CDR3 in amino acids: CASSYPRASRGNQPQHF. For the CDR3, the DNA is TGTGCCAGCAGTTACCCCCGGGCCTCCCGCGGGAATCAGCCCCAGCATTTT.

This clonotype was seen at least ten times. The J gene is TRBJ2-7, the V gene TRBV3-1; 11 bases agree with TRBD1. The V gene end was trimmed by 3 bases and the J gene end by 5 bases; junction bases not matched to a gene: 6. The CDR3 consists of 15 residues. Looked up from germline, CDR1 is LGHDT and CDR2 is YNNKEL (reference sequence). CDR3 DNA sequence: TGTGCCAGCAGCCACTGGGACAGGGGGATGAACGAGCAGTACTTC. This codes for CASSHWDRGMNEQYF.

This clonotype has ten or more counts. This chain connects TRBV4-1 to TRBJ2-5, with TRBD1 as a possible D gene (7 bases). This CDR3 is built from 17 residues. Trimming removed 1 base at V and 5 bases at J, with 20 bases between. Germline V gene data show CDR1 as MGHRA and CDR2 as YSYEKL. The CDR3 spells CASSQVGGSAGGETQYF. CDR3 nucleotides: TGCGCCAGCAGCCAAGTTGGTGGGTCAGCAGGGGGGGAGACCCAGTACTTC.

In this sample, this clonotype turned up a few times. The chain links TRBV2 to TRBJ2-3; 10 nucleotides match TRBD2. V shed 3 bases and J 4 bases; nucleotides not matched to a gene: 1. Germline CDR1 SNHLY, CDR2 FYNNEI. CDR3 size: 14 residues. The CDR3 region is CASSDGTSADTQYF. In nucleotides, the CDR3 is TGTGCCAGCAGTGACGGGACTAGCGCAGATACGCAGTATTTT.

There are a few counts of this clonotype. The gene calls are TRBV30 and TRBJ2-7; D unclear. With 0 bases removed from V and 2 bases from J, the gap between germline ends came to 8 bases. The CDR3 length is 13 residues. Per germline, CDR1 GTSNPN and CDR2 SVGIG (reference sequence). CDR3 bases: TGTGCCTGGAGTGTAAGGGTCACCTACGAGCAGTACTTC. Its translation: CAWSVRVTYEQYF. Full variable domain (outside the CDR3, taken from reference TRBV30 and TRBJ2-7): SQTIHQWPATLVQPVGSPLSLECTVEGTSNPNLYWYRQAAGRGLQLLFYSVGIGQISSEVPQNLSASRPQDRQFILSSKKLLLSDSGFYLCAWSVRVTYEQYFGPGTRLTVT.

This clonotype was seen repeatedly, ten times or more. The J gene is TRBJ2-7, the V gene TRBV7-2; 8 bases line up with TRBD1. Trimming cost V 6 bases and J 4 bases; bases outside gene matches: 8. The CDR3 totals 14 residues. Germline V gene data show CDR1 as SGHTA and CDR2 as FQGNSA. The CDR3 nucleotides read TGTGCCAGCAGTCAACGGACAGGGAAGTACGAGCAGTACTTC. Its protein is CASSQRTGKYEQYF.

The V and J genes are TRBV10-3 and TRBJ2-1; D is ambiguous. The CDR3 runs to 13 residues. Trimming cost V 7 bases and J 5 bases, with 12 bases left between them. Germline CDR1 ENHRY, CDR2 SYGVKD. DNA of the CDR3: TGTGCCATCAAGGCCCGGTTGGACAATGAGCAGTTCTTC. Translation: CAIKARLDNEQFF.

The rearrangement uses TRBV6-1 and TRBJ1-5, with unresolved D. Between the trimmed V and J ends, which lost 10 bases and 2 bases, there was a span of 12 bases. Germline V gene sequence: CDR1 MNHNS, CDR2 SASEGT. The CDR3 runs to 13 residues. The CDR3 region is CATGPVGNQPQHF. DNA for the CDR3: TGTGCCACGGGTCCGGTCGGCAATCAGCCCCAGCATTTT.

This clonotype has just a few counts. V and J are TRBV20-1 and TRBJ2-3; 11 positions agree with TRBD2. Germline-derived CDR1 and CDR2 are DFQATT and SNEGSKA (reference sequence). The V segment lost 3 bases and the J segment 2 bases; nucleotides outside the gene matches: 7. The CDR3 has 16 amino acids. CDR3 sequence (DNA): TGCAGTGCTAGCTCAATACTAGCGGGAGCCACAGATACGCAGTATTTT. It translates to CSASSILAGATDTQYF.

This clonotype was picked up many times. This chain connects TRBV5-1 to TRBJ2-1; D is undetermined. V was clipped by 0 bases and J by 6 bases, with 19 bases between them. Germline CDR1 is SGHRS and CDR2 is YFSETQ. This CDR3 comprises 17 residues. CDR3 sequence: CASSLDDRLHPLNEQFF. DNA for the CDR3: TGCGCCAGCAGCTTGGACGATAGGTTACACCCCCTCAATGAGCAGTTCTTC.

Many counts were recorded for this clonotype. J is TRBJ2-1 and V is TRBV18; 7 bases fit TRBD1. CDR1 and CDR2 (germline): KGHSH, LQKENI. This CDR3 region has 15 residues. J was trimmed by 5 bases and V by 1 base; bases with no gene match: 5. DNA of the CDR3: TGTGCCAGCTCACCACAGGGGGCAGGAAACAATGAGCAGTTCTTC. This gives the protein CASSPQGAGNNEQFF.

In its sample, this clonotype was seen many times. The chain uses TRBV15 and TRBJ1-4, with a weak D call TRBD1 (6 bases). V was shortened by 5 bases and J by 0 bases, with 10 bases between the two germline ends. The CDR3 has 15 amino acids. CDR1 and CDR2 from the germline V gene are LNHNV and YYDKDF (reference sequence). CDR3 region: CATSLRTATNEKLFF. The CDR3 DNA reads TGTGCCACCAGCCTTCGGACAGCAACTAATGAAAAACTGTTTTTT.

In this sample, this clonotype turned up many times. The V and J genes are TRBV29-1 and TRBJ2-7; a weak D match, TRBD2 (5 bases). The CDR3 contains 15 residues. With 0 bases removed from V and 3 bases from J, the gap between germline ends came to 15 bases. In germline, CDR1 is SQVTM, CDR2 ANQGSEA. This CDR3 is CSVEDGEGQNYEQYF. CDR3 nucleotides: TGCAGCGTTGAAGATGGTGAGGGTCAGAACTACGAGCAGTACTTC.

This rearrangement joins TRBV30 to TRBJ2-1; the D is unclear. The CDR3 has 13 residues. V shed 4 bases and J shed 2 bases, with 9 bases lying between them. In germline, CDR1 is GTSNPN, CDR2 SVGIG (reference sequence). CDR3 coding DNA: TGTGCCTGGATAGCCGTCCCCTACAATGAGCAGTTCTTC. This translates into CAWIAVPYNEQFF.

CDR3 nucleotides: TGCAGCGTCACTAGCTGGGGGCCTGACAATGAGCAGTTCTTC. Its protein product is CSVTSWGPDNEQFF. The chain links TRBV29-1 to TRBJ2-1, with D tentatively TRBD1 or TRBD2 (6 bases each). CDR1 and CDR2 from the germline V gene are SQVTM and ANQGSEA. The CDR3 runs to 14 residues. V was cut by 6 bases and J by 5 bases, with 17 bases left in between.

This clonotype was counted many times. The chain has TRBV29-1 and TRBJ2-1; 7 positions match TRBD2. The germline CDR1 and CDR2 sequences are SQVTM and ANQGSEA. With 5 bases clipped from V and 4 bases from J, the junction kept 5 bases outside the gene matches. The CDR3 runs 13 residues. CDR3 in amino acids: CSVPLAVYNEQFF. CDR3 nucleotide sequence: TGCAGCGTTCCCCTAGCGGTTTACAATGAGCAGTTCTTC.